The 8 T cell receptor beta chains below were found in one sample sequenced in a study of blood T cell repertoires in COVID-19. Here immunoSEQ multiplex PCR was the method, and the copy in TCRdb shows in-frame clones only, minus some. The profile shows about 260,000 clones, about 85% of them singletons. Sequenced sample: peripheral blood. These receptors were collected from a human donor in a cohort sampled during active COVID-19.

The V and J genes are TRBV29-1 and TRBJ1-2; 10 bases map to TRBD1. The CDR3 spans 14 residues. J gave up 7 bases and V 4 bases, and 9 bases lay outside the gene matches. Germline values: CDR1 SQVTM, CDR2 ANQGSEA. The CDR3 spells CSVGLDRGMSGYTF. CDR3 sequence (DNA): TGCAGCGTTGGCCTGGACAGGGGGATGAGTGGCTACACCTTC.

The chain couples TRBV18 to TRBJ1-6; D possibly corresponds to TRBD1 (6 bases). The CDR3 is 17 amino acids. The germline CDR1 and CDR2 sequences are KGHSH and LQKENI. Trimming pared 6 bases from V and 0 bases from J, leaving 15 bases between. This chain's CDR3 is CASSQGSPLSYNSPLHF. The CDR3 DNA reads TGTGCCAGCTCCCAGGGGTCACCCCTCTCCTATAATTCACCCCTCCACTTT. Full variable domain (missing parts from reference TRBV18 and TRBJ1-6): NAGVMQNPRHLVRRRGQEARLRCSPMKGHSHVYWYRQLPEEGLKFMVYLQKENIIDESGMPKERFSAEFPKEGPSILRIQQVVRGDSAAYFCASSQGSPLSYNSPLHFGNGTRLTVT.

This clone was detected once. CDR3 region: CASSTSVYEQYF. CDR3 coding DNA: TGTGCCAGCAGTACTTCCGTGTACGAGCAGTACTTC. The rearrangement joins TRBV2 to TRBJ2-7; D uncertain. V lost 5 bases and J 4 bases, leaving 9 bases between the germline ends. Germline CDR1 is SNHLY and CDR2 is FYNNEI. The CDR3 covers 12 residues. The complete variable domain, with remaining parts taken from reference TRBV2 and TRBJ2-7, reads EPEVTQTPSHQVTQMGQEVILRCVPISNHLYFYWYRQILGQKVEFLVSFYNNEISEKSEIFDDQFSVERPDGSNFTLKIRSTKLEDSAMYFCASSTSVYEQYFGPGTRLTVT.

Written as DNA, the CDR3 is TGTGCCAGCAGCTTAACGGCAGCGGCCACAGATACGCAGTATTTT. This encodes CASSLTAAATDTQYF. The rearrangement links TRBV7-9 to TRBJ2-3; D is perhaps TRBD2 (5 bases). Germline values: CDR1 SEHNR, CDR2 FQNEAQ (reference sequence). Trimming took 2 bases from V and 2 from J, leaving 11 bases between them. This CDR3 is 15 amino acids long.

The V and J genes are TRBV28 and TRBJ1-1; D perhaps matches TRBD1 (5 bases). Trimming took 3 bases from V and 1 from J, leaving 15 bases between them. CDR1 and CDR2 (germline): MDHEN, SYDVKM. The CDR3 runs to 16 residues. DNA for the CDR3: TGTGCCAGCAGTTTCGGGGGAGCGGGGGGGAACACTGAAGCTTTCTTT. As protein: CASSFGGAGGNTEAFF.

The V call is TRBV5-1, the J call TRBJ1-4; 7 bases agree with TRBD1. The V and J ends lost 2 bases and 3 bases, in that order; junction bases with no gene match: 1. The CDR3 runs to 14 residues. CDR1 SGHRS and CDR2 YFSETQ come from the germline V gene. CDR3 sequence: CASSFQGANEKLFF. The CDR3 DNA sequence: TGCGCCAGCAGCTTTCAGGGGGCTAATGAAAAACTGTTTTTT.

The chain links TRBV5-6 to TRBJ2-5; the D gene is possibly TRBD1 (6 bases). Trimming removed 0 bases from V and 0 bases from J, with 9 bases in between. The CDR3 runs to 15 residues. Germline lookup yields CDR1 SGHDT and CDR2 YYEEEE. In nucleotides, the CDR3 is TGTGCCAGCAGCTTGGGGGGGCTGTACCAAGAGACCCAGTACTTC. Its translation is CASSLGGLYQETQYF.

The rearrangement uses TRBV9 and TRBJ1-5, with 9 nucleotides matching TRBD1. The V gene's germline CDR1 is SGDLS and CDR2 YYNGEE. Losses at the gene ends were 4 bases for V and 7 bases for J; bases not matched to a gene: 21. There are 19 residues in the CDR3. CDR3 residues: CASSRHRDRAVEEIQPQHF. The DNA of the CDR3 is TGTGCCAGCAGCCGACACCGGGACAGGGCGGTGGAAGAAATCCAGCCCCAGCATTTT. Full variable domain (rest looked up from reference TRBV9 and TRBJ1-5): DSGVTQTPKHLITATGQRVTLRCSPRSGDLSVYWYQQSLDQGLQFLIQYYNGEERAKGNILERFSAQQFPDLHSELNLSSLELGDSALYFCASSRHRDRAVEEIQPQHFGDGTRLSIL.